These 21 T cell receptor beta chains originate from one sample sequenced in a study of quantifying T cell responses using KT2 cells. Study information: Reverse transcription used primers in the TCR alpha and beta constant regions.

A single-stranded UMI oligo with SP2 sequence was ligated to cDNA 3' ends. An equimolar mix of RC1.1 and RC1.2 primed the beta chain across TRBC1 and TRBC2. TCRdb reprocessed the UMI-ligation and nested PCR reads via MiXCR and lists one record per CDR3 protein. In the table there are around 30,000 distinct CDR3 sequences, 10% of which are singletons. Sequenced: PBMCs spiked with cells of the T cell clone KT2. These receptors were obtained from a human donor.

In its sample, this clonotype was seen many times. The rearrangement joins TRBV6-6 to TRBJ1-3; D remains unclear. This CDR3 comprises 15 residues. Germline values: CDR1 MNHNY, CDR2 SVGAGI (reference sequence). Deletions cut 7 bases from V and 5 bases from J, with 18 bases between. The CDR3 protein is CASNYGRQSRNTIYF. The CDR3 DNA follows: TGTGCCAGCAACTACGGGAGGCAGTCGCGAAACACCATATATTTT.

This clonotype was counted many times. The V gene is TRBV20-1, the J gene TRBJ2-1; no reliable D call. The CDR3 contains 11 residues. Trimming took 6 bases from V and 8 from J, leaving 11 bases between them. CDR1 is DFQATT and CDR2 is SNEGSKA in the germline V gene (reference sequence). As DNA, the CDR3 is TGCAGTGCATTTAACTGGGATGAGCAGTTCTTC. Amino acids: CSAFNWDEQFF.

The rearrangement uses TRBV6-5 and TRBJ2-3; no clear D. There are 11 residues in the CDR3. Germline assignment: CDR1 MNHEY and CDR2 SVGAGI. Deletions cut 6 bases from V and 3 bases from J, with 4 bases between. The CDR3 loop is CASRATDTQYF. CDR3 sequence (DNA): TGTGCCAGCAGGGCGACAGATACGCAGTATTTT.

This clonotype was seen more than once but under ten times. The rearrangement links TRBV4-1 to TRBJ1-1; no firm D call. The CDR3 extends over 13 amino acids. V was cut by 1 base and J by 1 base, with 4 bases left in between. Germline V CDR1 and CDR2: MGHRA, YSYEKL. The CDR3 is CASSQAPNTEAFF. The CDR3 region has the DNA TGCGCCAGCAGCCAAGCCCCGAACACTGAAGCTTTCTTT.

This clonotype appeared many times. This chain connects TRBV9 to TRBJ2-3; D not resolved. From germline, CDR1 is SGDLS and CDR2 YYNGEE. V was cut by 0 bases and J by 3 bases, with 14 bases left in between. The CDR3 extends over 16 amino acids. In nucleotides, the CDR3 is TGTGCCAGCAGCGTAGAAGGACGGCATATGACAGATACGCAGTATTTT. This sequence encodes CASSVEGRHMTDTQYF.

This clonotype was picked up many times. The chain carries TRBV29-1 and TRBJ1-2; D is ambiguous. This CDR3 is built from 11 residues. Germline V CDR1 and CDR2: SQVTM, ANQGSEA. Trimming took off 3 bases at V and 2 bases at J, with 4 bases between the two ends. CDR3 protein: CSVDRNYGYTF. The CDR3, as DNA: TGCAGCGTTGACAGAAACTATGGCTACACCTTC.

This clonotype turned up a few times. The V gene is TRBV7-2, the J gene TRBJ2-5; TRBD2 matches at 8 bases. Germline V gene data show CDR1 as SGHTA and CDR2 as FQGNSA. The CDR3 sequence is 17 residues long. V lost 5 bases and J lost 5; bases outside the gene matches: 16. CDR3 protein: CASSPEGGRPPGETQYF. The CDR3, as DNA: TGTGCCAGCAGCCCCGAGGGCGGGAGGCCCCCCGGCGAGACCCAGTACTTC.

The V call is TRBV9, the J call TRBJ1-6; D may be TRBD1 (5 bases). The ends were cut back, 4 bases at V and 4 bases at J, with 15 bases in the middle. The length of the CDR3 is 16 residues. In germline, CDR1 is SGDLS, CDR2 YYNGEE. CDR3 region: CASSPDIQAYNSPLHF. For the CDR3, the DNA is TGTGCCAGCAGCCCCGATATACAGGCGTATAATTCACCCCTCCACTTT.

The sample holds a few counts of this clonotype. A read error may produce the germline difference seen at one junction end. The V gene is TRBV3-1, the J gene TRBJ1-3; TRBD1 is a possible D gene (6 bases). Germline V lookup: CDR1 LGHDT, CDR2 YNNKEL (reference sequence). CDR3 length: 13 amino acids. CDR3 residues: CASSQDSTGGANF. CDR3 nucleotide sequence: TGTGCCAGCAGCCAAGATTCAACGGGGGGCGCGAATTTT.

The chain joins TRBV12-3 or TRBV12-4 to TRBJ2-3, with D unclear. The CDR3 totals 15 residues. V was clipped by 8 bases and J by 0 bases, with 15 bases between them. The CDR3 spells CASGPSRASTDTQYF. The CDR3 coding sequence is TGTGCCAGCGGACCTTCTAGGGCTAGCACAGATACGCAGTATTTT.

The J gene is TRBJ2-3, the V gene TRBV5-1, with D perhaps assigned TRBD1 or TRBD2 (5 bases each). V was trimmed by 0 bases and J by 7 bases, leaving 15 bases between them. CDR3 length: 15 amino acids. CDR1 SGHRS and CDR2 YFSETQ come from the germline V gene. The CDR3 spells CASSLVVEGRHTQYF. The CDR3 bases are TGCGCCAGCAGCTTGGTTGTAGAGGGGAGACATACGCAGTATTTT.

The J gene is TRBJ2-1, the V gene TRBV6-4; D may correspond to TRBD1 or TRBD2 (5 bases each). V was cut by 0 bases and J by 0 bases, with 9 bases left in between. This CDR3 contains 16 residues. Germline V gene sequence: CDR1 MRHNA, CDR2 SNTAGT. CDR3 DNA: TGTGCCAGCAGTGACTCGGGGGTGAGCTCCTACAATGAGCAGTTCTTC. Encoded protein: CASSDSGVSSYNEQFF.

This clonotype was counted ten times or more. This chain joins TRBV20-1 and TRBJ2-7; either TRBD1 or TRBD2 may supply D (6 bases each). The V end was cut by 0 bases, the J end by 3 bases, with 15 bases between. The CDR3 runs 15 residues. Germline V gene sequence: CDR1 DFQATT, CDR2 SNEGSKA (reference sequence). Here the CDR3 reads CSAREGGRANYEQYF. The CDR3 nucleotides are TGCAGTGCTAGAGAGGGGGGCCGTGCAAACTACGAGCAGTACTTC.

This clonotype was observed many times. The V call is TRBV5-1, the J call TRBJ1-2, with 7 bases lining up with TRBD1. CDR3 length: 17 amino acids. The V gene's germline CDR1 is SGHRS and CDR2 YFSETQ. With 4 bases clipped from V and 0 bases from J, the junction kept 12 bases outside the gene matches. The CDR3 coding sequence is TGCGCCAGCAGCAACCCCGGAGGGGACAGTGCTAACTATGGCTACACCTTC. This encodes CASSNPGGDSANYGYTF.

This chain uses TRBV6-2 or TRBV6-3 with TRBJ2-1; the match to TRBD1 covers 7 bases. The CDR3 covers 17 residues. Trimming at V came to 0 bases and at J to 4 bases, leaving 9 bases not matched to a gene. CDR1 is MNHEY, CDR2 SVGEGT, per germline. The chain's CDR3 is CASSYSPGQLHYNEQFF. As DNA, the CDR3 is TGTGCCAGCAGTTACTCCCCGGGACAGCTACATTACAATGAGCAGTTCTTC.

DNA of the CDR3: TGTGCCAGCAGTGACCACGACACAGATACGCAGTATTTT. This codes for CASSDHDTDTQYF. The J gene is TRBJ2-3, the V gene TRBV2; D uncertain. Trimming stripped 3 bases from V and 2 bases from J, with 6 bases between. CDR1 is SNHLY and CDR2 is FYNNEI in the germline V gene. The CDR3 spans 13 residues.

In this sample, this clonotype turned up a few times. The gene calls are TRBV28 and TRBJ1-1; the D gene is possibly TRBD1 (6 bases). Germline assignment: CDR1 MDHEN and CDR2 SYDVKM. CDR3 length equals 14 residues. V was pared by 7 bases and J by 4 bases, with 16 bases between. CDR3 bases: TGTGCCAGCACCTCCCCCAGGGGATCCACTGAAGCTTTCTTT. Translated, it gives CASTSPRGSTEAFF.

The chain couples TRBV7-2 to TRBJ2-3; 9 bases match TRBD1. This CDR3 comprises 18 residues. Germline lookup yields CDR1 SGHTA and CDR2 FQGNSA. V lost 5 bases and J lost 2; bases outside the gene matches: 14. In DNA, the CDR3 is TGTGCCAGCAGCCTCTATTCGTTCGGGACAGGGAACACAGATACGCAGTATTTT. Amino acid sequence: CASSLYSFGTGNTDTQYF.

This clonotype was observed at least ten times. The V call is TRBV12-3 or TRBV12-4, the J call TRBJ1-5; 7 nucleotides agree with TRBD1. CDR3 length: 14 residues. Losses at the gene ends were 6 bases for V and 2 bases for J; bases not matched to a gene: 4. The CDR3 nucleotides are TGTGCCAGCAGCCACACAGGGGGCAATCAGCCCCAGCATTTT. Protein product: CASSHTGGNQPQHF.

In this sample, this clonotype turned up many times. The chain employs TRBV7-3 and TRBJ2-1; TRBD1 aligns across 7 bases. Unmatched junction bases numbered 7, after V lost 4 bases and J lost 10 bases. The CDR3 runs to 13 residues. Germline V CDR1 and CDR2: SGHTA, FQGTGA. For the CDR3, the DNA is TGTGCCAGCAGCTGGGACAGATTCAGGGAGCAGTTCTTC. Encoded protein: CASSWDRFREQFF. The full variable domain, in which reference TRBV7-3 and TRBJ2-1 provide the parts outside the CDR3, is GAGVSQTPSNKVTEKGKYVELRCDPISGHTALYWYRQSLGQGPEFLIYFQGTGAADDSGLPNDRFFAVRPEGSVSTLKIQRTERGDSAVYLCASSWDRFREQFFGPGTRLTVL.

This clonotype was counted many times. The rearrangement uses TRBV5-1 and TRBJ1-2; tentative D call: TRBD1 (6 bases). Germline CDR1 and CDR2: SGHRS and YFSETQ. The CDR3 runs to 17 residues. Trimming took off 8 bases at V and 2 bases at J, with 25 bases between the two ends. CDR3 amino acids: CASRPGDGASPNYGYTF. In nucleotides, the CDR3 is TGCGCCAGTCGTCCAGGGGACGGCGCTAGCCCCAACTATGGCTACACCTTC.